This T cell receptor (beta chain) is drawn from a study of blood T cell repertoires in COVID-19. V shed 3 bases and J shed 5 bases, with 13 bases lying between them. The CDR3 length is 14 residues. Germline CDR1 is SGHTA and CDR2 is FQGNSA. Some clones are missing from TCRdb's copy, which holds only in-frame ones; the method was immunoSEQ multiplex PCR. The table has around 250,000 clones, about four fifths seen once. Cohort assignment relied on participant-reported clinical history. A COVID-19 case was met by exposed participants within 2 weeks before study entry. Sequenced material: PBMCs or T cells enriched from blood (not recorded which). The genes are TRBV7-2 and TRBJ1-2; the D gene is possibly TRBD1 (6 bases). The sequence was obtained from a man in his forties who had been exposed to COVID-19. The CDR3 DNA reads TGTGCCAGCAGCTTCCCTGGACAGAGATATGGCTACACCTTC. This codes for CASSFPGQRYGYTF.